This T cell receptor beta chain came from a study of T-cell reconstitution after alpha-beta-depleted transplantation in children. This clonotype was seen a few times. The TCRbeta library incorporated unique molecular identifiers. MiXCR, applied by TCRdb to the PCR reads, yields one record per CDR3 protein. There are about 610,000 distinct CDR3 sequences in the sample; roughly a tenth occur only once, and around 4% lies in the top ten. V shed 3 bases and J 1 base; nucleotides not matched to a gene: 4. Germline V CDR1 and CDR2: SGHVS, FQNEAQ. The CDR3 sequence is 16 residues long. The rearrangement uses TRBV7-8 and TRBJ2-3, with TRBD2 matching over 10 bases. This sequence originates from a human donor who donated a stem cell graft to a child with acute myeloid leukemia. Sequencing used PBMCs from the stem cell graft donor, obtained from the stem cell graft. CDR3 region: CASSLEREGGTDTQYF. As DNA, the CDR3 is TGTGCCAGCAGCTTGGAGCGGGAGGGGGGCACAGATACGCAGTATTTT.